This TCR beta chain was identified in a study of T cell responses to AZD1222 COVID-19 vaccine. Study results and caveats: Every sample of the repertoires postdated the peak T cell response.

V shed 2 bases and J shed 2 bases, with 22 bases lying between them. The germline V gene has CDR1 KGHSH and CDR2 LQKENI. The CDR3 covers 19 residues. With respect to this clone: Its antigen is as yet unknown.

Profiled with immunoSEQ multiplex PCR; TCRdb holds only in-frame clones, not every one. Of some 150,000 clones in the sample, approximately 90% were seen once. V gene TRBV18 combines with J gene TRBJ1-3; D unresolved. The specimen was peripheral blood, collected 28 days after the second dose of the MenACWY control vaccine. The clonotype comes from an adult who received the MenACWY meningococcal vaccine as a control. CDR3 DNA: TGTGCCAGCTCACCAATTCGTCCCTCCCTACGCTACACTGGAAACACCATATATTTT. Translated, it gives CASSPIRPSLRYTGNTIYF.